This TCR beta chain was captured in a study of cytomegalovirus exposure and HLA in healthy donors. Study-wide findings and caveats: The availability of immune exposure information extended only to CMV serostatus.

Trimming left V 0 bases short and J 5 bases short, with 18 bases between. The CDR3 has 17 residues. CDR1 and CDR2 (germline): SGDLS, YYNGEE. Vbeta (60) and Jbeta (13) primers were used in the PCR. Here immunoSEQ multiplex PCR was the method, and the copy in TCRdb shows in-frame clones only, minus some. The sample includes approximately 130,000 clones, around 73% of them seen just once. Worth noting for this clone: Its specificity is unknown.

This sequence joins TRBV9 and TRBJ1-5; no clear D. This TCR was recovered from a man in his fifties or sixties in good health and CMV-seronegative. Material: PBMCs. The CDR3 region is CASSVDPNPAGDQPQHF. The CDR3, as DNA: TGTGCCAGCAGCGTAGACCCCAACCCGGCTGGAGATCAGCCCCAGCATTTT.